The 28 T cell receptor beta chains below come from one sample, sequenced in a study of T cell repertoires in cytomegalovirus infection. A single record per CDR3 protein comes from TCRdb applying MiXCR to the reads. This repertoire shows some 220,000 distinct CDR3 sequences, around an eighth found once; its top ten account for 1.5% to 2%. What was sequenced was PBMCs. These receptors were obtained from a human donor in good health (CMV status not recorded). Some clones in this sample may be carry-over from other donors' samples.

This clonotype was detected many times. The chain's CDR3 is CASSEGQGRRAFF. As DNA, the CDR3 is TGTGCCAGCAGTGAGGGACAGGGGCGCCGGGCTTTCTTT. The J gene is TRBJ1-1, the V gene TRBV6-1; 10 bases are a match to TRBD1. The CDR3 has 13 amino acids. V lost 3 bases to trimming and J lost 11 bases; unmatched junction nucleotides: 6. Germline V gives CDR1 MNHNS, CDR2 SASEGT.

CDR3 sequence (DNA): TGCGCCAGCAGCCAAGATGTGGGAGGGCCGACAGATACGCAGTATTTT. This translates into CASSQDVGGPTDTQYF. The J gene is TRBJ2-3, the V gene TRBV4-3; 7 bases match TRBD2. The V segment lost 0 bases and the J segment 3 bases; nucleotides outside the gene matches: 6. The CDR3 totals 16 residues. Germline assignment: CDR1 LGHNA and CDR2 YSLEER.

This clonotype was seen more than once but under ten times. The V call is TRBV6-2 or TRBV6-3, the J call TRBJ2-7; 9 positions match TRBD2. Per germline, CDR1 MNHEY and CDR2 SVGEGT. J lost 4 bases, V lost 0 bases, and 13 bases had no gene match. This CDR3 region has 18 residues. This CDR3 reads CASSYSNVRSGRIYEQYF. The CDR3 DNA reads TGTGCCAGCAGTTACTCGAATGTAAGGAGCGGGAGGATTTACGAGCAGTACTTC.

There are many counts of this clonotype. V gene TRBV7-6 combines with J gene TRBJ2-5; D tentatively fits TRBD1 or TRBD2 (6 bases each). CDR3 length: 12 amino acids. CDR1 and CDR2 (germline): SGHVS, FNYEAQ. V was trimmed by 4 bases and J by 5 bases, leaving 8 bases between them. The DNA of the CDR3 is TGTGCCAGCAGCTGGAGGGGGGAGACCCAGTACTTC. Translating gives CASSWRGETQYF.

The CDR3 is CASVHGTLNTEAFF. CDR3 nucleotide sequence: TGTGCCAGCGTCCACGGGACCTTGAACACTGAAGCTTTCTTT. The rearrangement uses TRBV2 and TRBJ1-1, with a weak D call TRBD1 (5 bases). The CDR3 spans 14 residues. The germline CDR1 and CDR2 sequences are SNHLY and FYNNEI. Deletions cut 8 bases from V and 0 bases from J, with 13 bases between. Looking up the rest from reference TRBV2 and TRBJ1-1 gives the full variable domain: EPEVTQTPSHQVTQMGQEVILRCVPISNHLYFYWYRQILGQKVEFLVSFYNNEISEKSEIFDDQFSVERPDGSNFTLKIRSTKLEDSAMYFCASVHGTLNTEAFFGQGTRLTVV.

This clonotype was seen repeatedly, ten times or more. This rearrangement joins TRBV28 to TRBJ1-5; no firm D call. CDR1 and CDR2 from the germline V gene are MDHEN and SYDVKM. The CDR3 loop spans 13 amino acids. Trimming took off 1 base at V and 8 bases at J, with 9 bases between the two ends. The CDR3 is CASSLFRKEPQHF. CDR3 bases: TGTGCCAGCAGTTTATTTAGGAAGGAGCCCCAGCATTTT.

This clonotype was detected only a few times. V and J are TRBV24-1 and TRBJ2-7, with TRBD1 identical over 9 bases. CDR1 is KGHDR, CDR2 SFDVKD, per germline. J gave up 4 bases and V 6 bases, and 6 bases lay outside the gene matches. The CDR3 is 14 residues long. Here the CDR3 DNA reads TGTGCCACCAGTAGGACAGGGGATGTATACGAGCAGTACTTC. Its protein product is CATSRTGDVYEQYF.

In this sample, this clonotype turned up many times. This rearrangement joins TRBV7-2 to TRBJ1-5, with TRBD1 identical over 10 bases. Germline V gene data show CDR1 as SGHTA and CDR2 as FQGNSA. Trimming cost V 1 base and J 3 bases; bases outside gene matches: 3. The CDR3 runs 16 residues. CDR3 protein: CASSLGGTGVNQPQHF. DNA of the CDR3: TGTGCCAGCAGCTTAGGAGGGACAGGGGTCAATCAGCCCCAGCATTTT.

The table lists this clonotype with many counts. The CDR3 here is CASSRLAGDSTDTQYF. The CDR3 DNA reads TGTGCCAGCAGCCGACTAGCGGGGGATAGCACAGATACGCAGTATTTT. The V gene is TRBV7-2, the J gene TRBJ2-3; 12 bases are a match to TRBD2. Unmatched junction bases numbered 3, after V lost 5 bases and J lost 0 bases. Germline lookup yields CDR1 SGHTA and CDR2 FQGNSA. The CDR3 extends over 16 amino acids. The complete variable domain, with remaining parts taken from reference TRBV7-2 and TRBJ2-3, reads GAGVSQSPSNKVTEKGKDVELRCDPISGHTALYWYRQSLGQGLEFLIYFQGNSAPDKSGLPSDRFSAERTGGSVSTLTIQRTQQEDSAVYLCASSRLAGDSTDTQYFGPGTRLTVL.

This chain uses TRBV5-1 with TRBJ1-4; D is perhaps TRBD1 (6 bases). Trimming pared 4 bases from V and 5 bases from J, leaving 12 bases between. The germline CDR1 and CDR2 sequences are SGHRS and YFSETQ. This CDR3 contains 14 residues. Here the CDR3 DNA reads TGCGCCAGCAGCATCGGGACATTAAATGAAAAACTGTTTTTT. This codes for CASSIGTLNEKLFF.

The V gene is TRBV20-1, the J gene TRBJ2-5; 9 bases are shared with TRBD2. V lost 5 bases and J lost 4; bases outside the gene matches: 2. The germline gives CDR1 DFQATT, CDR2 SNEGSKA (reference sequence). CDR3 length: 12 residues. As DNA, the CDR3 is TGCAGTGCTGGACTAGCGAGAGAGACCCAGTACTTC. Translated: CSAGLARETQYF.

This clonotype was counted many times. The chain uses TRBV7-2 and TRBJ1-5; TRBD1 might be the D (5 bases). CDR1 and CDR2 (germline): SGHTA, FQGNSA. Trimming removed 1 base at V and 3 bases at J, with 7 bases between. The CDR3 sequence is 14 residues long. CDR3 sequence (DNA): TGTGCCAGCAGCTTAGACGGGACCAATCAGCCCCAGCATTTT. Translated: CASSLDGTNQPQHF.

This clonotype was seen many times. V and J are TRBV12-3 or TRBV12-4 and TRBJ2-3, with TRBD2 matching 13 bases. The CDR3 is 16 amino acids. V lost 5 bases and J lost 5; bases outside the gene matches: 7. The CDR3: CASSPRLAGGRDTQYF. In DNA, the CDR3 is TGTGCCAGCAGTCCCCGACTAGCGGGGGGTAGAGATACGCAGTATTTT.

This clonotype was observed many times. In nucleotides, the CDR3 is TGTGCCAGCAGCTTAGAAGGAGCGGGCGAGCAGTACTTC. Translating it yields CASSLEGAGEQYF. The chain links TRBV11-3 to TRBJ2-7; a possible D gene is TRBD2 (6 bases). Between the trimmed V and J ends, which lost 0 bases and 6 bases, there was a span of 9 bases. The CDR3 totals 13 residues. In germline, CDR1 is SGHNT, CDR2 YENEEA.

This clonotype has ten or more counts. The chain links TRBV7-2 to TRBJ2-5, with TRBD2 matching 9 bases. This CDR3 region has 15 residues. V gave up 8 bases and J gave up 1 base; unmatched junction bases: 8. Germline values: CDR1 SGHTA, CDR2 FQGNSA. The CDR3 region is CASARSSGVQETQYF. CDR3 in DNA: TGTGCCAGCGCGAGGTCTAGCGGGGTCCAAGAGACCCAGTACTTC.

This clonotype was seen a handful of times. J is TRBJ2-7 and V is TRBV28; a weak D match, TRBD2 (5 bases). CDR3 length equals 15 residues. Germline V lookup: CDR1 MDHEN, CDR2 SYDVKM. V shed 3 bases and J shed 1 base, with 13 bases lying between them. The CDR3: CASSFSATDSYEQYF. Written as DNA, the CDR3 is TGTGCCAGCAGTTTTAGCGCTACTGATTCCTACGAGCAGTACTTC.

At least ten counts were recorded for this clonotype. This chain joins TRBV7-2 and TRBJ1-2, with a weak D call TRBD1 (5 bases). The CDR3 is made up of 12 amino acids. V lost 5 bases to trimming and J lost 4 bases, with 8 bases between them. The V gene's germline CDR1 is SGHTA and CDR2 FQGNSA. The chain's CDR3 is CASSDSLYGYTF. CDR3 nucleotide sequence: TGTGCCAGCAGCGACAGCCTCTATGGCTACACCTTC.

The sample holds many counts of this clonotype. V is TRBV7-8 and J is TRBJ1-1; TRBD1 matches at 10 bases. Per germline, CDR1 SGHVS and CDR2 FQNEAQ. V shed 3 bases and J 3 bases; nucleotides not matched to a gene: 7. The CDR3 runs to 16 residues. The CDR3 nucleotides read TGTGCCAGCAGCTTCGCTACCGGGACAGGGGACACTGAAGCTTTCTTT. Its translation is CASSFATGTGDTEAFF.

This clonotype was observed many times. The chain recombines TRBV2 with TRBJ1-3, with D perhaps TRBD1 (6 bases). Trimming removed 2 bases from V and 4 bases from J, with 9 bases in between. CDR1 is SNHLY and CDR2 is FYNNEI in the germline V gene. The CDR3 covers 14 residues. This CDR3 is CASSEWQGGNTIYF. The CDR3 nucleotides read TGTGCCAGCAGTGAATGGCAGGGGGGAAACACCATATATTTT. The whole variable domain, filled in from reference TRBV2 and TRBJ1-3, reads EPEVTQTPSHQVTQMGQEVILRCVPISNHLYFYWYRQILGQKVEFLVSFYNNEISEKSEIFDDQFSVERPDGSNFTLKIRSTKLEDSAMYFCASSEWQGGNTIYFGEGSWLTVV.

This clonotype was seen only a few times. The chain couples TRBV19 to TRBJ2-7; TRBD2 agrees at 10 bases. Germline V CDR1 and CDR2: LNHDA, SQIVND (reference sequence). V gave up 9 bases and J gave up 7 bases; unmatched junction bases: 12. The length of the CDR3 is 14 residues. CDR3 sequence reads: CASAESSGRVEQYF. The CDR3, as DNA: TGTGCCAGCGCTGAATCCAGCGGGAGGGTTGAGCAGTACTTC.

This clonotype was detected ten times or more. This rearrangement joins TRBV19 to TRBJ1-2; 8 positions agree with TRBD1. Per germline, CDR1 LNHDA and CDR2 SQIVND (reference sequence). The J segment lost 3 bases and the V segment lost 4 bases, leaving 16 bases of the junction unmatched. The CDR3 has 18 amino acids. The CDR3 region is CASSTKGSRQGRDYGYTF. The DNA for the CDR3 is TGTGCCAGTAGTACCAAGGGGTCCAGACAGGGGCGGGACTATGGCTACACCTTC.

The rearrangement uses TRBV11-3 and TRBJ1-6, with 9 bases identical to TRBD1. Germline V lookup: CDR1 SGHNT, CDR2 YENEEA. With V trimmed by 5 bases and J by 9 bases, 8 bases remained unmatched. CDR3 length equals 15 residues. CDR3 bases: TGTGCCAGCAGCAAGGACAGGGGTTTCAGTTCACCCCTCCACTTT. This encodes CASSKDRGFSSPLHF.

This clonotype was seen ten or more times. This sequence joins TRBV7-2 and TRBJ2-2; D is uncertain. The CDR3 sequence is 19 residues long. With 5 bases removed from V and 4 bases from J, the gap between germline ends came to 26 bases. Germline V gene data show CDR1 as SGHTA and CDR2 as FQGNSA. The CDR3 region is CASSRSKQEIGRSTGELFF. CDR3 nucleotide sequence: TGTGCCAGCAGCCGGTCAAAGCAGGAAATAGGAAGAAGCACCGGGGAGCTGTTTTTT.

With regard to this clonotype: A clone one base away is much larger, so this may be a read error. This chain links TRBV7-9 with TRBJ1-2; no clear D. V gave up 0 bases and J gave up 9 bases, with 20 bases separating them. The germline V gene encodes CDR1 SEHNR and CDR2 FQNEAQ (reference sequence). The CDR3 sequence is 16 residues long. CDR3 DNA: TGTGCCAGCAGCTTAGCACGGCAGATTATCTTCTTAAGCTACACCTTC. It is translated as CASSLARQIIFLSYTF.

This clonotype turned up a few times. The chain uses TRBV28 and TRBJ2-7, with TRBD2 matching over 7 bases. J was trimmed by 4 bases and V by 8 bases; bases with no gene match: 11. The CDR3 extends over 14 amino acids. Germline CDR1 is MDHEN and CDR2 is SYDVKM. CDR3 amino acids: CASEGGSPGYEQYF. CDR3 nucleotides: TGTGCCAGCGAGGGCGGGAGCCCCGGGTACGAGCAGTACTTC.

This clonotype turned up a few times. The genes are TRBV4-3 and TRBJ2-2, with D hard to call. Germline V gene data show CDR1 as LGHNA and CDR2 as YSLEER. Trimming took 3 bases from V and 1 from J, leaving 9 bases between them. CDR3 length: 15 residues. DNA of the CDR3: TGCGCCAGCAGCCAGTCGGCGGTGAACACCGGGGAGCTGTTTTTT. It translates to CASSQSAVNTGELFF.

This clonotype was recorded at least ten times. V usage is TRBV7-2 and J usage is TRBJ2-5; tentative D call: TRBD2 (6 bases). CDR1 and CDR2 from the germline V gene are SGHTA and FQGNSA. CDR3 length: 15 amino acids. Trimming shortened V by 0 bases and J by 7 bases, and 15 bases separated the two germline ends. Written as DNA, the CDR3 is TGTGCCAGCAGCTTAGCGGGACTGCAAGGGGTGACCCAGTACTTC. Translated: CASSLAGLQGVTQYF.

The chain has TRBV29-1 and TRBJ2-3, with TRBD2 matching over 11 bases. The CDR3 has 15 residues. Per the germline V gene, CDR1 is SQVTM and CDR2 is ANQGSEA. V shed 7 bases, J shed 6 bases, and the junction held 12 bases outside the gene matches. This chain's CDR3 is CSGGLAGGLGDTQYF. Here the CDR3 DNA reads TGCAGCGGAGGACTAGCGGGCGGTCTGGGCGATACGCAGTATTTT.